This T cell receptor (beta chain) came from a study of CD8 T cells in Susac syndrome. V was cut by 9 bases and J by 3 bases, with 15 bases left in between. There are 14 residues in the CDR3. Germline V gene sequence: CDR1 KGHDR, CDR2 SFDVKD. A quantity of about 0.5 to 1 ug RNA underwent reverse transcription using random hexamers. TCRdb analysed the immunoSEQ multiplex PCR reads with MiXCR anew, one entry per CDR3 protein. The sample has roughly 200,000 distinct CDR3 sequences, approximately 95% seen once. The sequence was collected from a human donor with multiple sclerosis. V and J are TRBV24-1 and TRBJ2-3; D call uncertain. The sequencing sample was made of CD4+ T cells from PBMCs. The CDR3 nucleotides read TGTGCCACCGCGCCGACCGGAATTACAGATACGCAGTATTTT. Residues: CATAPTGITDTQYF.